This T cell receptor (beta chain) was found in a study of neoadjuvant anti-PD-1 for oral cavity cancer. Background on the study: Before surgery, most patients got three to four biweekly 3 mg/kg nivolumab doses.

In regard to this clone: Its antigen remains unknown.

Study findings and constraints: TCR analyses covered only a few patients per response group.

Time point defined: after neoadjuvant nivolumab, at surgical resection. Measured with immunoSEQ multiplex PCR; TCRdb has only the in-frame clones, and not every one. The sample yields approximately 10,000 clones, approximately 64% seen once. Sequenced material: PBMCs, taken after nivolumab (anti-PD-1) treatment. The receptor comes from a person between 40 and 85 years old with oral cavity squamous cell carcinoma.

The CDR3 spells CATSPRDGRGEQYF. For the CDR3, the DNA is TGTGCCACCAGCCCTAGAGATGGGAGGGGCGAGCAGTACTTC. The chain links TRBV15 to TRBJ2-7; the match to TRBD2 covers 7 bases. The length of the CDR3 is 14 residues. Germline V CDR1 and CDR2: LNHNV, YYDKDF (reference sequence). Germline trimming cut 5 bases from V and 6 bases from J; bases unmatched to any gene: 10.